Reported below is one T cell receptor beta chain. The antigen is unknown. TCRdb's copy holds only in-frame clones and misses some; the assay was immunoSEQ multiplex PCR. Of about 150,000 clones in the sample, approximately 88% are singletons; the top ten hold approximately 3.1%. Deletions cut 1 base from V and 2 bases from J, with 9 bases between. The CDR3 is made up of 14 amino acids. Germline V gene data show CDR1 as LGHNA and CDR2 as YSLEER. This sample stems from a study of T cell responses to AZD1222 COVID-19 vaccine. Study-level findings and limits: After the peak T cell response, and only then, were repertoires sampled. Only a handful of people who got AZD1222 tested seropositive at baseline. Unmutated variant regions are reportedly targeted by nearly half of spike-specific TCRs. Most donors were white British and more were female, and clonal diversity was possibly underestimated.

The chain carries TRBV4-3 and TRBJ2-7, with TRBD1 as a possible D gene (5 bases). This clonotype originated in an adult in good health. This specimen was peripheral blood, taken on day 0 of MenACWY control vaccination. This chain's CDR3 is CASSQGQSTYEQYF. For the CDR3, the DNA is TGCGCCAGCAGCCAAGGACAGAGCACCTACGAGCAGTACTTC.